This T cell receptor (beta chain) was recorded in a study of blood T cell repertoires in COVID-19. This CDR3 spans 16 amino acids. V shed 2 bases and J 0 bases; nucleotides not matched to a gene: 9. Germline values: CDR1 GTSNPN, CDR2 SVGIG (reference sequence). Clones were read by immunoSEQ multiplex PCR, and TCRdb kept only the in-frame ones, dropping some. Here the sample spans 150,000 or so clones, approximately 81% being singletons. Material: peripheral blood. The clonotype was recovered from a human donor with acute or convalescent COVID-19. The donor label of this sample is uncertain. This chain uses TRBV30 with TRBJ1-2; 7 nucleotides match TRBD1. This CDR3 reads CAWSTNRDRPNYGYTF. The CDR3, as DNA: TGTGCCTGGAGTACTAACCGGGACAGACCTAACTATGGCTACACCTTC.